The 20 T cell receptor beta chains listed next were all sequenced from one sample in a study of cytomegalovirus exposure and HLA in healthy donors. The PCR contained 60 Vbeta and 13 Jbeta primers. The data were produced by immunoSEQ multiplex PCR, yet TCRdb's version contains in-frame clones alone and is incomplete. The table includes 100,000 to 130,000 clones, 60% to 80% detected once. Sequenced: PBMCs. The receptors were sampled from a man between 18 and 29 years old in good health and CMV-seronegative.

The chain employs TRBV18 and TRBJ1-3; D gene unclear. CDR1 is KGHSH, CDR2 LQKENI, per germline. The CDR3 is 16 amino acids. Trimming removed 3 bases at V and 8 bases at J, with 20 bases between. This CDR3 reads CASSPLHGEKLDTIYF. CDR3 in DNA: TGTGCCAGCTCACCCTTACACGGGGAGAAGTTAGACACCATATATTTT.

The gene calls are TRBV19 and TRBJ2-3; D is undetermined. This CDR3 comprises 14 residues. Per the germline V gene, CDR1 is LNHDA and CDR2 is SQIVND (reference sequence). The V gene lost 5 bases and the J gene lost 6 bases, with 15 bases spanning the gap. The CDR3 DNA follows: TGTGCCAGTAGTGAAGGCTCCCAGAGGGATACGCAGTATTTT. This codes for CASSEGSQRDTQYF.

The sample holds a few counts of this clone. The V and J genes are TRBV28 and TRBJ1-5; possible D gene TRBD1, 6 bases. Germline CDR1 reads MDHEN; CDR2 reads SYDVKM. V was trimmed by 7 bases and J by 5 bases, leaving 12 bases between them. The CDR3 extends over 13 amino acids. CDR3 loop: CASTTTGYQPQHF. The CDR3 DNA follows: TGTGCCAGCACCACGACAGGTTATCAGCCCCAGCATTTT.

This chain uses TRBV5-4 with TRBJ1-1, with TRBD1 matching 7 bases. The germline V gene has CDR1 SGHNT and CDR2 YYREEE (reference sequence). J gave up 0 bases and V 1 base, and 6 bases lay outside the gene matches. The CDR3 runs to 16 residues. The CDR3 is CASSLYRGGMNTEAFF. The CDR3 DNA sequence: TGTGCCAGCAGCTTGTACAGGGGTGGGATGAACACTGAAGCTTTCTTT.

This clone was seen only a few times. This rearrangement joins TRBV7-9 to TRBJ2-5, with TRBD2 as a possible D gene (5 bases). The tail of the sequence fits TRBJ2-7 better, so the J call may be wrong. The CDR3 covers 15 residues. Per the germline V gene, CDR1 is SEHNR and CDR2 is FQNEAQ (reference sequence). CDR3 residues: CASSAPREPSYEQYF. CDR3 nucleotides: TGTGCCAGCAGCGCCCCTAGGGAGCCTTCCTACGAGCAGTACTTC.

The V gene is TRBV11-3, the J gene TRBJ2-7; 7 bases fit TRBD2. This CDR3 is built from 15 residues. Per germline, CDR1 SGHNT and CDR2 YENEEA. V lost 4 bases and J lost 4; bases outside the gene matches: 10. CDR3 sequence: CASSSGVGGGYEQYF. The CDR3 coding sequence is TGTGCCAGCAGCTCGGGTGTCGGCGGGGGTTACGAGCAGTACTTC. The full variable domain, rest sourced from reference TRBV11-3 and TRBJ2-7, is EAGVVQSPRYKIIEKKQPVAFWCNPISGHNTLYWYLQNLGQGPELLIRYENEEAVDDSQLPKDRFSAERLKGVDSTLKIQPAELGDSAVYLCASSSGVGGGYEQYFGPGTRLTVT.

This clone was recorded only once. The rearrangement uses TRBV4-1 and TRBJ2-5, with a tentative D call TRBD2 (6 bases). The end of the DNA aligns better with TRBJ2-7, so the J call may be wrong. Germline values: CDR1 MGHRA, CDR2 YSYEKL. The CDR3 consists of 15 residues. In DNA, the CDR3 is TGCGCCAGCAGCCGACTGGGAGGCAGGCTCTACGAGCAGTACTTC. This sequence encodes CASSRLGGRLYEQYF.

Worth noting for this clone: A read error may account for a junction end that differs from germline. The chain uses TRBV6-5 and TRBJ1-2; perhaps TRBD1 as D (5 bases). The V gene's germline CDR1 is MNHEY and CDR2 SVGAGI. This CDR3 has 13 residues. CDR3 region: CASSSRQGGGYPF. The CDR3 DNA reads as TGTGCCAGCAGTTCACGTCAGGGCGGTGGCTACCCCTTC.

The rearrangement links TRBV10-1 to TRBJ1-2, with D hard to call. From germline, CDR1 is WNHNN and CDR2 SYGVQD (reference sequence). V lost 9 bases to trimming and J lost 2 bases, with 13 bases between them. There are 13 residues in the CDR3. The CDR3: CARVNTRNYGYTF. CDR3 nucleotide sequence: TGCGCCAGAGTTAATACCAGAAACTATGGCTACACCTTC.

This clone has only a few counts. The rearrangement links TRBV2 to TRBJ1-1; 7 bases are shared with TRBD1. CDR3 length: 14 amino acids. With V trimmed by 6 bases and J by 1 base, 5 bases remained unmatched. The germline CDR1 and CDR2 sequences are SNHLY and FYNNEI. The CDR3 bases are TGTGCCAGCAGCACGACAGGGCAGAACACTGAAGCTTTCTTT. It codes for CASSTTGQNTEAFF.

The chain links TRBV7-9 to TRBJ1-2; unclear D gene. The CDR3 is 14 residues long. Germline CDR1 SEHNR, CDR2 FQNEAQ (reference sequence). V was cut by 1 base and J by 1 base, with 7 bases left in between. The CDR3 loop reads CASSLGPSNYGYTF. Here the CDR3 DNA reads TGTGCCAGCAGCTTAGGGCCCAGTAACTATGGCTACACCTTC. The full variable domain, with the rest looked up from reference TRBV7-9 and TRBJ1-2, is DTGVSQNPRHKITKRGQNVTFRCDPISEHNRLYWYRQTLGQGPEFLTYFQNEAQLEKSRLLSDRFSAERPKGSFSTLEIQRTEQGDSAMYLCASSLGPSNYGYTFGSGTRLTVV.

The gene calls are TRBV19 and TRBJ1-2, with D tentatively TRBD1 (5 bases). Germline CDR1 reads LNHDA; CDR2 reads SQIVND (reference sequence). This CDR3 has 14 amino acids. V was clipped by 7 bases and J by 2 bases, with 14 bases between them. The DNA for the CDR3 is TGTGCCAGTACCCCAAGGGGCAGAAACTATGGCTACACCTTC. It yields the protein CASTPRGRNYGYTF.

The chain links TRBV5-1 to TRBJ2-3; tentative D call: TRBD1 (6 bases). The CDR3 extends over 16 amino acids. V shed 4 bases and J shed 2 bases, with 17 bases lying between them. The germline CDR1 and CDR2 sequences are SGHRS and YFSETQ. The CDR3 sequence is CASSPETGRVTDTQYF. CDR3 sequence (DNA): TGCGCCAGCAGCCCTGAGACAGGTAGGGTCACAGATACGCAGTATTTT.

The rearrangement joins TRBV7-9 to TRBJ1-3, with 7 bases fitting TRBD1. Losses at the gene ends were 5 bases for V and 4 bases for J; bases not matched to a gene: 8. Germline V CDR1 and CDR2: SEHNR, FQNEAQ (reference sequence). The length of the CDR3 is 15 residues. The CDR3 is CASSISDRTGNTIYF. Written as DNA, the CDR3 is TGTGCCAGCAGCATTTCGGACAGGACGGGAAACACCATATATTTT.

Only a few counts were recorded for this clone. This rearrangement joins TRBV5-4 to TRBJ1-5; D not resolved. The CDR3 loop spans 16 amino acids. Germline V gene sequence: CDR1 SGHNT, CDR2 YYREEE (reference sequence). V was cut by 4 bases and J by 2 bases, with 16 bases left in between. The CDR3 region has the DNA TGTGCCAGCAGCCCCCGACCGGGTGGAGGCAATCAGCCCCAGCATTTT. It yields the protein CASSPRPGGGNQPQHF.

This clone was recorded once. This sequence joins TRBV7-6 and TRBJ2-3; D remains unclear. Trimming pared 2 bases from V and 0 bases from J, leaving 9 bases between. The V gene's germline CDR1 is SGHVS and CDR2 FNYEAQ. The CDR3 has 15 amino acids. CDR3 DNA: TGTGCCAGCAGCTTATTCAGGTCTAGCACAGATACGCAGTATTTT. Protein sequence: CASSLFRSSTDTQYF.

The rearrangement links TRBV9 to TRBJ1-6; D ambiguous. V dropped 0 bases and J dropped 8 bases, with 9 bases sitting between them. The CDR3 is 14 amino acids. Germline assignment: CDR1 SGDLS and CDR2 YYNGEE. CDR3 DNA sequence: TGTGCCAGCAGCGTAGCGGGTTCCGATTCACCCCTCCACTTT. Translation: CASSVAGSDSPLHF.

The chain has TRBV7-9 and TRBJ2-5; 8 bases agree with TRBD1. With 4 bases clipped from V and 2 bases from J, the junction kept 6 bases outside the gene matches. This CDR3 contains 15 residues. Germline V lookup: CDR1 SEHNR, CDR2 FQNEAQ (reference sequence). The CDR3 DNA reads TGTGCCAGCAGCTCCGGACAGGGTCAACAAGAGACCCAGTACTTC. It codes for CASSSGQGQQETQYF.

The chain joins TRBV28 to TRBJ1-5; weak D call: TRBD1 (5 bases). The CDR3 loop spans 15 amino acids. Trimming took off 2 bases at V and 3 bases at J, with 11 bases between the two ends. Germline V lookup: CDR1 MDHEN, CDR2 SYDVKM. In DNA form, the CDR3 reads TGTGCCAGCAGTTTAACCCAGGGAAACAATCAGCCCCAGCATTTT. Amino acid sequence: CASSLTQGNNQPQHF.

The rearrangement uses TRBV5-1 and TRBJ2-7; 9 bases fit TRBD1. There are 16 residues in the CDR3. Germline CDR1 SGHRS, CDR2 YFSETQ. Germline trimming cut 0 bases from V and 3 bases from J; bases unmatched to any gene: 7. The CDR3 DNA is TGCGCCAGCAGCTTGGCCTGGGACAGGGAGAACTACGAGCAGTACTTC. It codes for CASSLAWDRENYEQYF.